This T cell receptor beta chain originates from a study of T cell repertoires in cytomegalovirus infection. Study results and caveats: People with CMV and the relevant HLA were identified by cumulative public TCR beta family frequency.

To note about this clonotype: What it binds is unknown.

V gave up 4 bases and J gave up 3 bases; unmatched junction bases: 10. The CDR3 consists of 15 residues. Germline values: CDR1 SGHRS, CDR2 YFSETQ. Each CDR3 protein is one row after TCRdb ran MiXCR on the reads. The repertoire holds 250,000 or so distinct CDR3 sequences, with approximately 17% as singletons. This TCR was sampled from a human donor in good health (CMV status not recorded). Some clones in this sample may be carry-over from other donors' samples. Sequenced material: CD8+ T cells from PBMCs. This chain joins TRBV5-1 and TRBJ2-7; 7 nucleotides line up with TRBD1. DNA of the CDR3: TGCGCCAGCAGCCAGGGGGACAGCTCCTTCTACGAGCAGTACTTC. Encoded protein: CASSQGDSSFYEQYF.